Listed below are T cell receptor beta chains from one sample, sequenced in a study of shared clonotypes between healthy human individuals. The method was immunoSEQ multiplex PCR; TCRdb's version includes in-frame clones alone and lacks a portion of them. The table includes 300,000 or so clones, approximately 74% detected once. The material sequenced was memory CD4+ T cells sorted from blood. The receptors here all came from a man aged 25 to 40 in good health. The CDR3 runs from the conserved cysteine through the conserved F or W. The D gene is left open where the match is weak. Rows give clone size only sometimes, using once, few, many, or a class for an expanded clone.

D	V	size	J	DNA	CDR3
TRBD2	TRBV11-3	NA	TRBJ2-3	TGTGCCAGCAGCAAACCGGGACTAGTCGTCTATTTT	CASSKPGLVVYF
TRBD2	TRBV5-4	NA	TRBJ2-1	TGTGCCAGCAGCACTGGGACTAGCGGCTCCTACAATGAGCAGTTCTTC	CASSTGTSGSYNEQFF
NA	TRBV19	NA	TRBJ2-6	TGTGCCAGTAGTGATACAGGGCTCTCTGGGGCCAACGTCCTGACTTTC	CASSDTGLSGANVLTF
NA	TRBV14	NA	TRBJ2-5	TGTGCCAGCAGCCATGGGACACCTCCAGAGACCCAGTACTTC	CASSHGTPPETQYF
TRBD1	TRBV4-3	NA	TRBJ2-7	TGCGCCAGCAGCCGAGGACAGGGGGCTCTCTCCTACGAGCAGTACTTC	CASSRGQGALSYEQYF
NA	TRBV10-3	NA	TRBJ2-1	TGTGCCATCAGTGACTGGACCCAGGGCGATGAGCAGTTCTTC	CAISDWTQGDEQFF
NA	TRBV7-2	NA	TRBJ1-5	TGTGCCAGCAGCCCCGGGACACCATCAAATCAGCCCCAGCATTTT	CASSPGTPSNQPQHF
TRBD2	TRBV7-2	few	TRBJ2-5	TGTGCCAGCAGCTCACGACTAGCGGGAGGGCCAGAGACCCAGTACTTC	CASSSRLAGGPETQYF
NA	TRBV25-1	many	TRBJ2-3	TGTGCCAGCAGTGTGCGTGCTAGCACAGATACGCAGTATTTT	CASSVRASTDTQYF
NA	TRBV5-6	NA	TRBJ1-2	TGTGCCAGCAGCCCTTTGAAACGGGACGAATATGGCTACACCTTC	CASSPLKRDEYGYTF
NA	TRBV27	NA	TRBJ1-5	TGTGCCAGCAGTCCCCCGGGCCTCACCAATCAGCCCCAGCATTTT	CASSPPGLTNQPQHF
NA	TRBV27	NA	TRBJ2-1	TGTGCCAGCAGTAGCCTTACTAGCCTTATAACTGGTGAGCAGTTCTTC	CASSSLTSLITGEQFF
NA	TRBV7-3	few	TRBJ2-3	TGTGCCAGCAGCTTAAGTCGGGGGGATACGCAGTATTTT	CASSLSRGDTQYF
NA	TRBV5-1	NA	TRBJ1-5	TGCGCCAGCAGCTCGGCGAGCGGACCTTGGCATTTT	CASSSASGPWHF
NA	TRBV5-1	NA	TRBJ2-7	TGCGCCAGCAGCTCGGAATCCTCCTGGGGCGAGCAGTACTTC	CASSSESSWGEQYF
NA	TRBV5-4	NA	TRBJ2-6	TGTGCCAGCAGCCCCGAACGACACTCTGGGGCCAACGTCCTGACTTTC	CASSPERHSGANVLTF
NA	TRBV5-1	few	TRBJ2-5	TGCGCCAGCAGCTTGGGTAGCGGAGAGACCCAGTACTTC	CASSLGSGETQYF
NA	TRBV9	NA	TRBJ2-5	TGTGCCAGCAGCGTCCGCGATTCGACGAAAGGTGGGCGGGGGACCCAGTACTTC	CASSVRDSTKGGRGTQYF
TRBD2	TRBV7-8	NA	TRBJ2-3	TGTGCCAGCAGCTTATCCGGTTACATGCGGACTAGCGGCCCAGATACGCAGTATTTT	CASSLSGYMRTSGPDTQYF
NA	TRBV4-1	NA	TRBJ2-3	TGCGCCAGCAGGCCGATTGGAGGAAGAGATACGCAGTATTTT	CASRPIGGRDTQYF
TRBD1	TRBV18	once	TRBJ2-7	TGTGCCAGCTCACCCGGGACAGGGGACGAGCAGTACTTC	CASSPGTGDEQYF
NA	TRBV7-2	NA	TRBJ1-1	TGTGCCAGCAGCTTAGGGAATTCTCGCACTGAAGCTTTCTTT	CASSLGNSRTEAFF
NA	TRBV7-2	NA	TRBJ2-1	TGTGCCAGCAGCTTAAGCCCCGGCGTCCCTGAGCAGTTCTTC	CASSLSPGVPEQFF
TRBD2	TRBV5-1	NA	TRBJ2-7	TGCGCCAGCAGCTACGGGCGGGAGGGCCATACCGAGCAGTACTTC	CASSYGREGHTEQYF
TRBD2	TRBV7-6	NA	TRBJ2-3	TGTGCCAGCAGCTTAACCCTAGCGGGAGACGAGGGTACGCAGTATTTT	CASSLTLAGDEGTQYF
TRBD2	TRBV2	NA	TRBJ2-7	TGTGCCAGCAGTCCCCGACTAGCGGCCTTGGGAGAGCAGTACTTC	CASSPRLAALGEQYF
NA	TRBV11-2	NA	TRBJ2-1	TGTGCCAGCAGCTTAGACTCCATCGGTGAGCAGTTCTTC	CASSLDSIGEQFF
NA	TRBV5-8	few	TRBJ1-5	TGTGCCAGCAGCGGCGCAGGGATGAATAGGCAGCCCCAGCATTTT	CASSGAGMNRQPQHF
NA	TRBV7-9	NA	TRBJ1-2	TGTGCCAGCAGCCACCCCGGGGTCCCCTATGGCTACACTTTC	CASSHPGVPYGYTF
NA	TRBV2	NA	TRBJ1-2	TGTGCCAGCAGTGAACAGGGCCCTTCACATGGCTACACCTTC	CASSEQGPSHGYTF
NA	TRBV2	NA	TRBJ2-1	TGTGCCAGCACGGACGAGATCGGAAACAATGAGCAGTTCTTC	CASTDEIGNNEQFF
TRBD2	TRBV6-6	many	TRBJ2-1	TGTGCCAGCATCGACAGGGAGCGGACTAGCGGGATTGAGCAGTTCTTC	CASIDRERTSGIEQFF
NA	TRBV7-3	NA	TRBJ2-5	TGTGCCAGCAGCTCCGGGATAGCAGAAGGGGCCCAGTACTTC	CASSSGIAEGAQYF
TRBD1	TRBV7-2	NA	TRBJ2-5	TGTGCCAGCAGCTCGGGGACAGCAGAGACCCAGTACTTC	CASSSGTAETQYF
NA	TRBV18	NA	TRBJ1-4	TGTGCCAGCTCACCAGGGGGGAACAGGGAGAGCGGAAAACTGTTTTTT	CASSPGGNRESGKLFF
NA	TRBV7-2	NA	TRBJ2-5	TGTGCCAGCAGTCGTCGGAAGGGGGAGACCCAGTACTTC	CASSRRKGETQYF
TRBD2	TRBV7-9	NA	TRBJ2-1	TGTGCCAGCAGCGCCCCGGGGGGACCCTACAATGAGCAGTTCTTC	CASSAPGGPYNEQFF
NA	TRBV7-9	NA	TRBJ2-7	TGTGCCAGCAGCTCCCCGACCCGGGACACCAACTACGAGCAGTACTTC	CASSSPTRDTNYEQYF
TRBD2	TRBV25-1	NA	TRBJ2-7	TGTGTCAGCAGAACTAGCGGGATGGGCTACGAGCAGTACTTC	CVSRTSGMGYEQYF
NA	TRBV4-3	NA	TRBJ2-3	TGCGCCAGCAGCCAAGAAATTGAGCGTGCGCAGTATTTT	CASSQEIERAQYF
TRBD2	TRBV28	NA	TRBJ2-1	TGTGCCAGCAGGGGACTAGCGGGAGGCTCCTACAATGAGCAGTTCTTC	CASRGLAGGSYNEQFF
TRBD2	TRBV2	NA	TRBJ2-7	TGTGCCAGCAGACGGGAGGGGTACTCCGAGCAGTACTTC	CASRREGYSEQYF
TRBD2	TRBV29-1	NA	TRBJ2-5	TGCAGCGTTGAGGCGGCTAGCGGGAGTAGTAAGACCCAGTACTTC	CSVEAASGSSKTQYF
TRBD1	TRBV28	NA	TRBJ1-5	TGTGCCAGCAGCAAGGACAGGGGCGTAGCCCAGCATTTT	CASSKDRGVAQHF
NA	TRBV2	NA	TRBJ2-3	TGTGCCAGCAGTGATAAGGGGGTCCGGGATACGCAGTATTTT	CASSDKGVRDTQYF
TRBD2	TRBV6-1	NA	TRBJ2-7	TGTGCCAGCAGTGAAGTAGCGGGAGACCCCTACGAGCAGTACTTC	CASSEVAGDPYEQYF
TRBD2	TRBV5-4	once	TRBJ2-5	TGTGCCAGCAGCTCTCCAAGCGGGAGCCAAGAGACCCAGTACTTC	CASSSPSGSQETQYF
NA	TRBV5-4	NA	TRBJ2-3	TGTGCCAGCAGCTTGGCGTCTAGGAGGTCCACAGATACGCAGTATTTT	CASSLASRRSTDTQYF
TRBD2	TRBV10-3	NA	TRBJ2-7	TGTGCCATCAGTGTTTCAGTGGCTAGCGGAAACTTCGAGCAGTACTTC	CAISVSVASGNFEQYF
TRBD2	TRBV2	NA	TRBJ2-3	TGTGCCAGCAAGACTAGCGCCACAGATACGCAGTATTTT	CASKTSATDTQYF
NA	TRBV19	few	TRBJ2-7	TGTGCCAGTAGTAAGGGGGGCACCTACGAGCAGTACTTC	CASSKGGTYEQYF
TRBD1	TRBV18	NA	TRBJ1-3	TGTGCCAGCTCACCACGGACAGGGATCGCTGGAAACACCATATATTTT	CASSPRTGIAGNTIYF
NA	TRBV5-4	NA	TRBJ2-2	TGTGCCAGCAGTTTGGCCACCGGGGAGCTGTTTTTT	CASSLATGELFF
NA	TRBV7-2	few	TRBJ1-3	TGTGCCAGCAGCTTAGCCTTTTTCTCTGGAAACACCATATATTTT	CASSLAFFSGNTIYF
NA	TRBV6-1	NA	TRBJ2-3	TGTGCCAGCAGTGGGGATACAGATACGCAGTATTTT	CASSGDTDTQYF
NA	TRBV27	NA	TRBJ1-2	TGTGCCAGCAGTTCGGCGGAGCCCGACGGCTACACCTTC	CASSSAEPDGYTF
NA	TRBV10-1	NA	TRBJ1-3	TGCGCCAGCAGACCCGAGTTGGCTGGAAACACCATATATTTT	CASRPELAGNTIYF